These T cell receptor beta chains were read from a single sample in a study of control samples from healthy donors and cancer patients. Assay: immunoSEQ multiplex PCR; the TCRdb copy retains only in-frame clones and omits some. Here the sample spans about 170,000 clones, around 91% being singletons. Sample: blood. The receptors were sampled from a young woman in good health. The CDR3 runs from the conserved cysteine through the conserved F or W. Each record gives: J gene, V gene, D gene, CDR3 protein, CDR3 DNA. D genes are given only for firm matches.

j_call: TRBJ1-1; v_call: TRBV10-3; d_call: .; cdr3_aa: CAISGGGGKRTAEAFF; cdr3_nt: TGTGCCATCAGTGGCGGGGGCGGAAAGAGAACGGCTGAAGCTTTCTTT
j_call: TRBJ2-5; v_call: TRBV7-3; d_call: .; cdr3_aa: CASSLGAQETQYF; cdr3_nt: TGTGCCAGCAGCTTAGGAGCGCAAGAGACCCAGTACTTC
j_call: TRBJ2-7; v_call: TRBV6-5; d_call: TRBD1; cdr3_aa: CASKVGDSYEQYF; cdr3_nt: TGTGCCAGCAAAGTGGGGGACAGCTACGAGCAGTACTTC
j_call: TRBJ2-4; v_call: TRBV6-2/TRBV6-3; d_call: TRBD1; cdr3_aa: CASSHGTGGRNIQYF; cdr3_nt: TGTGCCAGCAGTCATGGGACAGGGGGTAGAAACATTCAGTACTTC
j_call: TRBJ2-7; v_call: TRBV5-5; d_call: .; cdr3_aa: CASSSRATNYEQYF; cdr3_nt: TGTGCCAGCAGCAGCAGGGCAACCAACTACGAGCAGTACTTC
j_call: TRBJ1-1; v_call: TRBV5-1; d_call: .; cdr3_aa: CASSLIGGPTEAFF; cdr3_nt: TGCGCCAGCAGCTTGATAGGGGGGCCCACTGAAGCTTTCTTT
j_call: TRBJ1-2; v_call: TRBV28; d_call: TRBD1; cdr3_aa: CASRRTGTGKTYGYTF; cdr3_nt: TGTGCCAGCAGACGCACCGGGACAGGGAAGACCTATGGCTACACCTTC
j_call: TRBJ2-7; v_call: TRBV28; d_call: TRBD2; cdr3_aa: CASSPGLAGYEQYF; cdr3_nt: TGTGCCAGCAGCCCGGGACTAGCGGGTTACGAGCAGTACTTC
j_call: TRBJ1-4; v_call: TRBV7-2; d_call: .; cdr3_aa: CASSLVTGLNEKLFF; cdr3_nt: TGTGCCAGCAGCTTAGTGACAGGTCTGAATGAAAAACTGTTTTTT
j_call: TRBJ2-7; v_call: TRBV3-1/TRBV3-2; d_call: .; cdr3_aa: CASSQSISYEQYF; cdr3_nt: TGTGCCAGCAGCCAATCCATCTCCTACGAGCAGTACTTC
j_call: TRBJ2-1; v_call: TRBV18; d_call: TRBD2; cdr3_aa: CASSLAGVYNEQFF; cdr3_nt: TGTGCCAGCTCACTAGCGGGAGTCTACAATGAGCAGTTCTTC